This TCR beta chain was recorded in a study of vaccination effects on CD4 cells after COVID-19. The table came from immunoSEQ multiplex PCR; TCRdb's copy has only in-frame clones and leaves some out. The sample has tens of thousands of clones; approximately 70% are singletons. Worth noting for this clone: Its antigen is currently unknown.

Within the ViraFEST assay, antigen-specific CD4+ T cells underwent expansion with viral peptide pools prior to sequencing. Following 10 days of culture, CD4+ T cells were isolated. Nobody among the vaccine recipients had prior SARS-CoV-2 infection (nucleocapsid antibodies were negative). Losses at the gene ends were 1 base for V and 1 base for J; bases not matched to a gene: 3. The CDR3 totals 17 residues. CDR1 and CDR2 from the germline V gene are LNHNV and YYDKDF (reference sequence). The gene calls are TRBV15 and TRBJ2-6; TRBD1 matches at 8 bases. Sequenced material: CD4+ T cells from PBMCs cultured with HCoV-OC43 spike peptides, taken before COVID-19 vaccination. Subset indicated: HCoV-OC43 spike overlapping peptide pool stimulation. This sequence originates from a human donor who received a COVID-19 vaccine. CDR3 nucleotide sequence: TGTGCCACCAGCAGAGCCCAGGGGGCGTCTGGGGCCAACGTCCTGACTTTC. Encoded protein: CATSRAQGASGANVLTF.